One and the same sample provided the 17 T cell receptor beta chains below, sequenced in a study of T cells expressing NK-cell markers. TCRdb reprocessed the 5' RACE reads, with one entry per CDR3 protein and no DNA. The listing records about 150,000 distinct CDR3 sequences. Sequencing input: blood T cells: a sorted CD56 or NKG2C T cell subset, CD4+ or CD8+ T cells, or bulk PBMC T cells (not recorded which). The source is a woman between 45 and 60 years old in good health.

This CDR3 reads CASSLGAPVGTEAFF. This chain links TRBV5-5 with TRBJ1-1. The CDR3 contains 15 residues. Germline CDR1 reads SGHKS; CDR2 reads YYEKEE (reference sequence).

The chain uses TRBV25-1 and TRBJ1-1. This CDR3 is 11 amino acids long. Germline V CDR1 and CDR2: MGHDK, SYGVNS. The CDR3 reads CASKYGTEAFF.

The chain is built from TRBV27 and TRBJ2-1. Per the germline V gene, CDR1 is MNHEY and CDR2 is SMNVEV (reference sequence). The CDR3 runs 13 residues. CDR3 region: CASSLSGLNQQFF.

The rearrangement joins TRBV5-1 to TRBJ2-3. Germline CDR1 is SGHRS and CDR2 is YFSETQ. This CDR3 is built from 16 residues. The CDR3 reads CASSSGNPGGTDTQYF.

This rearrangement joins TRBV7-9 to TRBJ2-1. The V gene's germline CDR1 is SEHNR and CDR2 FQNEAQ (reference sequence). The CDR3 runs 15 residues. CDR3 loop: CASSLLRFSYNEQFF.

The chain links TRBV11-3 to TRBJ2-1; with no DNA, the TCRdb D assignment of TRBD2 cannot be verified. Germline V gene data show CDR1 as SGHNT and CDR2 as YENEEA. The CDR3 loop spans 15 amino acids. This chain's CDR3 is CASSDLAGANNEQFF.

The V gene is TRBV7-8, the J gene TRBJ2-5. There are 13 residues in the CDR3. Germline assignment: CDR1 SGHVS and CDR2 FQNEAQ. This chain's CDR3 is CASSLSPLETQYF. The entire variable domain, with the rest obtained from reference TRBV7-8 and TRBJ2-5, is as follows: GAGVSQSPRYKVAKRGQDVALRCDPISGHVSLFWYQQALGQGPEFLTYFQNEAQLDKSGLPSDRFFAERPEGSVSTLKIQRTQQEDSAVYLCASSLSPLETQYFGPGTRLLVL.

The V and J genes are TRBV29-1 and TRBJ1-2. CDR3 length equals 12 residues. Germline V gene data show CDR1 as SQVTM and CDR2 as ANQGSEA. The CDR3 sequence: CSVQETNYGYTF.

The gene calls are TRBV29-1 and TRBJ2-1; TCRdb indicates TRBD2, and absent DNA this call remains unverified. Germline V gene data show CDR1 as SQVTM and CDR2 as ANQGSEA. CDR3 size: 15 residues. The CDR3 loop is CSVEVAGNLYNEQFF.

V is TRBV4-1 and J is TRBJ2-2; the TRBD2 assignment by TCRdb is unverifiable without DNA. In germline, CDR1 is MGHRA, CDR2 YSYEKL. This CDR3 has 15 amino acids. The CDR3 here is CASSPLAGGTGELFF.

This CDR3 reads CASSDIPGFYGYTF. This chain links TRBV6-1 with TRBJ1-2; no DNA is available, so the TRBD1 call from TCRdb remains unchecked. The length of the CDR3 is 14 residues. The germline V gene has CDR1 MNHNS and CDR2 SASEGT.

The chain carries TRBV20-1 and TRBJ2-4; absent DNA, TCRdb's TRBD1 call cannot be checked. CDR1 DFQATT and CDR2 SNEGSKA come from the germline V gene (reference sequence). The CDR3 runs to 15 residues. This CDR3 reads CSAGDSVLAKNIQYF.

The CDR3 is CASSRRTSTGFQETQYF. V gene TRBV11-3 combines with J gene TRBJ2-5; TCRdb lists TRBD1, though no DNA is available to test this call. Germline loops: CDR1 SGHNT, CDR2 YENEEA. The CDR3 spans 17 residues.

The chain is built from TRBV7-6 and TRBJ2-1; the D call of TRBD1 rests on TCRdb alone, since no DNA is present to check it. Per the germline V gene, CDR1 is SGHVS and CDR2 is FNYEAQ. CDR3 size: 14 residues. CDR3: CASSLARQPNEQFF.

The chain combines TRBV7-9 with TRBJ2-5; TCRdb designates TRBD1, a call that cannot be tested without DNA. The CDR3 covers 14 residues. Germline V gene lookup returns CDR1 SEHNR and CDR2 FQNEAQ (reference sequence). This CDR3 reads CASSLGTLQETQYF.

This chain's CDR3 is CATQGDLQPQHF. The chain couples TRBV6-1 to TRBJ1-5; the D call from TCRdb, TRBD1, cannot be confirmed without DNA. There are 12 residues in the CDR3. Per germline, CDR1 MNHNS and CDR2 SASEGT.

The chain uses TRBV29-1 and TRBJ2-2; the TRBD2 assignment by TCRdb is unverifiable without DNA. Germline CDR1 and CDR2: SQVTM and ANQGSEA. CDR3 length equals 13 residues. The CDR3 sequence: CSDQRAQAGELFF.